This TCR beta chain was identified during a study of blood T cells in healthy people across ages. This CDR3 region has 18 residues. With 0 bases clipped from V and 4 bases from J, the junction kept 12 bases outside the gene matches. Per germline, CDR1 SGHRS and CDR2 YFSETQ. The authors ran a second PCR of roughly 6 to 12 cycles using a sample-barcoded 5' primer and a J-beta primer mix. Via MiXCR, TCRdb re-called the 5' RACE reads, giving one row per CDR3 protein. The top ten clones hold roughly 9% of a sample with 600,000 to 850,000 distinct CDR3 sequences, just under 25% of them seen once. These sequences were also reported in another study, on T cells of mothers and their children.

The receptor was isolated from a boy aged 5-17 years in good health. Sequencing was performed on blood. The J gene is TRBJ2-5, the V gene TRBV5-1; TRBD2 aligns across 10 bases. DNA of the CDR3: TGCGCCAGCAGCTTGGCCAGTGCTAGCGGGAGTTTTCGAGAGACCCAGTACTTC. As protein: CASSLASASGSFRETQYF.